This T cell receptor (beta chain) derives from a study of blood T cells in healthy people across ages (dated by TCRdb to the mid-2010s). Broadly, across the study: Template switching captured roughly one uniquely barcoded TCR beta cDNA molecule per two T cells in model experiments. The study measured age-related changes in TCR beta repertoire diversity using deep sequencing normalized with unique cDNA molecular identifiers. The donors were divided into four age groups: young (average around 16 years), middle-aged (about 40), aged (approximately 62) and long-lived (82). To avoid experimental bias, donors of different ages were distributed randomly across sequencing lanes. The study analyzed two additional independent replicas of 1 million unique cDNA reads from the same blood draw for two donors, one aged 18 to 29 and one aged 80 or older.

CDR3 length: 16 amino acids, cysteine to phenylalanine. This entry keeps only the CDR3 DNA: 48 bases, framed from base 1. CDR1 and CDR2 are read off the germline V gene as SGHRS and YFSETQ. V drops 0 bases and J drops 4 bases, leaving 16 bases in between. The library was produced with 5' RACE. The data were produced on an Illumina HiSeq 2500. The second PCR ran for roughly 7 to 11 cycles and used a J-beta primer mix along with a sample-barcoded 5' primer. Each TCR beta cDNA molecule received a unique molecular identifier from a template-switch 5' adaptor carrying 12 random nucleotides. Each sample yielded at least 3 million CDR3-containing paired-end reads. First-strand cDNA was synthesized from all RNA with the Mint cDNA synthesis kit, primed by a TRBC-specific oligonucleotide. Following uracil-DNA glycosylase treatment, all cDNA underwent a first 18-cycle PCR with the universal primers M1SS and BC2_uni_R. As for the authors' bioinformatics: Normalization of each sample was performed by random selection of 1 million high-quality reads, each carrying a distinct molecular identifier. Instead of being binned into consensus sequences, reads with shared molecular identifiers were discarded. MiTCR, set to a Q25 quality threshold and the strictest error-elimination algorithm, was used for CDR3 identification, clonotype clustering and error correction. Lower-bound total TCR beta diversity was estimated with a nonparametric unseen species model using Euler transformation. In TCRdb, the public reads were trimmed at Q25 with fastp and aligned with MiXCR, with productive beta chains retained. Entries that share a CDR3 protein sequence are merged under the most common genes and DNA. V and J calls and clone size were set by TCRdb, not the authors. Within this sample are 1.5 million to 2 million distinct CDR3 sequences, with roughly 52% of them counted one time only. The ten largest clonotypes hold around 2.1% of the sample.

The donors were roughly 39 Caucasian individuals from Russia, aged 6 to 90 years, who were systemically healthy. Each donor gave ten milliliters of peripheral blood, drawn into EDTA-treated Vacutainer tubes. Ficoll-Paque density-gradient centrifugation was used to isolate PBMCs, with at least 7 million obtained per sample. Total RNA was extracted from PBMCs with Trizol reagent, with at least 6 micrograms obtained per sample. Naive CD45RAhigh/CD27high T cell percentages were measured by flow cytometry on a PBMC aliquot from every donor. Results and caveats for the whole study, not just this receptor: Estimates of total diversity from one million sequenced T cells were regarded as lower bounds and underestimates. A strong correlation was found between observed TCR beta diversity and the percentage of naive T cells measured by flow cytometry. Compared with the aged group, more naive CD4+ T cells, fewer expanded clones and increased TCR diversity were shown by the long-lived group, suggesting age selection. Bulk unsorted PBMC profiling prevented conclusive comparison of naive and antigen-experienced compartments. Because the CMV infection status of the donors was unknown, age-related changes in expanded clonotypes may potentially have been confounded. As age increased, observed TCR beta diversity per million T cells dropped in a roughly linear way, and a significant reduction was already evident by age about 36.

With respect to this clonotype: The antigen this receptor binds is unknown. No base-level quality is on record; no much larger clone is a single base apart.

In this chain, TRBV5-1 is recombined with TRBJ1-2; the D gene is perhaps TRBD1, from 5 matching bases. The sample was blood. This TCR was recovered from a middle-aged woman in good health. CDR3 region: CASSLESRATTYGYTF. The DNA reads TGCGCCAGCAGCTTGGAAAGCAGGGCGACCACCTATGGCTACACCTTC. Reference TRBV5-1 and TRBJ1-2 proteins supply the regions before and after the CDR3; the full variable domain is: KAGVTQTPRYLIKTRGQQVTLSCSPISGHRSVSWYQQTPGQGLQFLFEYFSETQRNKGNFPGRFSGRQFSNSRSEMNVSTLELGDSALYLCASSLESRATTYGYTFGSGTRLTVV.